The subject of this entry is one T cell receptor (beta chain). This record belongs to a study of cytomegalovirus exposure and HLA in healthy donors. A multiplex PCR was run with 60 Vbeta primers and 13 Jbeta primers. Sequenced by immunoSEQ multiplex PCR; TCRdb stores in-frame clones only, minus some. The table has 130,000 to 150,000 clones, about four fifths seen once. V shed 4 bases and J 4 bases; nucleotides not matched to a gene: 6. This CDR3 is 14 amino acids long. Germline V gene data show CDR1 as SGHVS and CDR2 as FNYEAQ. The sequenced material came from PBMCs. The rearrangement joins TRBV7-6 to TRBJ2-7; 8 bases fit TRBD1. The sequence derives from a man aged 40-55 years in good health and CMV-seropositive. CDR3 amino acids: CASSYRQGRYEQYF. CDR3 sequence (DNA): TGTGCCAGCAGCTACCGACAGGGGAGGTACGAGCAGTACTTC.